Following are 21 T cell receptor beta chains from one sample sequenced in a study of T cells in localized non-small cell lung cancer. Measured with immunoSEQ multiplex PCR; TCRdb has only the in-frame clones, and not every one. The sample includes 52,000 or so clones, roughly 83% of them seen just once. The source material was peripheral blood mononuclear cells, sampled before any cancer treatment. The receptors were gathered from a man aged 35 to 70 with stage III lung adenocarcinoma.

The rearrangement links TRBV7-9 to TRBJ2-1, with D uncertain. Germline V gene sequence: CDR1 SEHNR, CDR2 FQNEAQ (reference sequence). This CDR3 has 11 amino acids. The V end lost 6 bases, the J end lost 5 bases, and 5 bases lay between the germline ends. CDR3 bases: TGTGCCAGCAGGCTTAACAATGAGCAGTTCTTC. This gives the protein CASRLNNEQFF.

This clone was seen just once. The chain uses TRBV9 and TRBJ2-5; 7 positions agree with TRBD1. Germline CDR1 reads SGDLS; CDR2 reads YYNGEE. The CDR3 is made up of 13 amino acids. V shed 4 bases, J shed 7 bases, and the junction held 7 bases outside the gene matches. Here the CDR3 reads CASSKTGEGTQYF. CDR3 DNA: TGTGCCAGCAGCAAAACAGGGGAAGGGACCCAGTACTTC.

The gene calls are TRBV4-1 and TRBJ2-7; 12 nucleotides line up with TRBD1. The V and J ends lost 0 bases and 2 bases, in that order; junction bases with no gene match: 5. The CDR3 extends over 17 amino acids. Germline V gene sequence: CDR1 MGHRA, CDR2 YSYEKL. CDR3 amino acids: CASSQEGQGALTYEQYF. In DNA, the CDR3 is TGCGCCAGCAGCCAAGAGGGACAGGGGGCATTAACCTACGAGCAGTACTTC.

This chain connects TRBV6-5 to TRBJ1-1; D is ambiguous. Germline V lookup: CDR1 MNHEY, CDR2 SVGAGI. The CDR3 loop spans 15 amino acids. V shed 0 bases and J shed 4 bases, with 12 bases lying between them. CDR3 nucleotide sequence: TGTGCCAGCAGTTACTCGGGCGAGTCTGGCACTGAAGCTTTCTTT. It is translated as CASSYSGESGTEAFF.

CDR3 DNA: TGCGCCAGCAGCCAAGAGTCGTGGGGACTAGCGGGAGTCAATGAGCAGTTCTTC. It encodes CASSQESWGLAGVNEQFF. The chain is built from TRBV4-1 and TRBJ2-1, with 14 bases that match TRBD2. The J segment lost 6 bases and the V segment lost 0 bases, leaving 7 bases of the junction unmatched. The germline gives CDR1 MGHRA, CDR2 YSYEKL. This CDR3 is 18 amino acids long.

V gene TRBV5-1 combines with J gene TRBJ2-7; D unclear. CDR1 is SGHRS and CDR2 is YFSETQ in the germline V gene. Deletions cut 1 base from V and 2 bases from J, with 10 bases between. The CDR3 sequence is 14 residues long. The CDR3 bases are TGCGCCAGCAGCTTGAATACCGGAACCTACGAGCAGTACTTC. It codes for CASSLNTGTYEQYF.

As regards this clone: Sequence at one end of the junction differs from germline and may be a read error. The CDR3 nucleotides read TGTGCCAGCTCCCCACAGGGTCCTACAGATACGCAGTATTTT. It translates to CASSPQGPTDTQYF. V gene TRBV18 combines with J gene TRBJ2-3, with D possibly matching TRBD1 (6 bases). Looked up from germline, CDR1 is KGHSH and CDR2 is LQKENI. The CDR3 spans 14 residues.

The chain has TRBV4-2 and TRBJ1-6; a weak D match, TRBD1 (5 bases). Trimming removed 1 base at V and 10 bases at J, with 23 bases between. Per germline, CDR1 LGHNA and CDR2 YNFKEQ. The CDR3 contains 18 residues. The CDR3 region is CASSQVFRGEGQGSPLHF. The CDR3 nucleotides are TGTGCCAGCAGCCAAGTCTTCCGCGGGGAAGGCCAGGGCTCACCCCTCCACTTT.

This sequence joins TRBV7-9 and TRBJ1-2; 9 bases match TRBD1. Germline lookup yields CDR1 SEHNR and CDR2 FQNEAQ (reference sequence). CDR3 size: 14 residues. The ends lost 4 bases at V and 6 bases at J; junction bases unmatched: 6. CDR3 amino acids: CASSSEGQGHGYTF. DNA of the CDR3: TGTGCCAGCAGCTCCGAGGGACAGGGACATGGCTACACCTTC.

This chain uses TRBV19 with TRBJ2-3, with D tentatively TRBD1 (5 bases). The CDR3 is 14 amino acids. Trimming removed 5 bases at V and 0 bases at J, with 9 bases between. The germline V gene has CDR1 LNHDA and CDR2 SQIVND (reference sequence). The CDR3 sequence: CASSDRTSTDTQYF. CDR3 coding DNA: TGTGCCAGTAGTGACAGAACTAGCACAGATACGCAGTATTTT.

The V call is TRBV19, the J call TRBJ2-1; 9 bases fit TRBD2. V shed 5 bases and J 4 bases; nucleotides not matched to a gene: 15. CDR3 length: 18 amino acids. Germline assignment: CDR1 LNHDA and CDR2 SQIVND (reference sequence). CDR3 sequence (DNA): TGTGCCAGTAGTGGACAACCGGGACTAGCCCAGGGGTACAATGAGCAGTTCTTC. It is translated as CASSGQPGLAQGYNEQFF.

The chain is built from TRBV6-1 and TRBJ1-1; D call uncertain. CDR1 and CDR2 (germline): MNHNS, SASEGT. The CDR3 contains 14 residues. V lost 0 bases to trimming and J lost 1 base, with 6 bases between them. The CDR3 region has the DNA TGTGCCAGCAGTGAAGCTAACCGGAACACTGAAGCTTTCTTT. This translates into CASSEANRNTEAFF.

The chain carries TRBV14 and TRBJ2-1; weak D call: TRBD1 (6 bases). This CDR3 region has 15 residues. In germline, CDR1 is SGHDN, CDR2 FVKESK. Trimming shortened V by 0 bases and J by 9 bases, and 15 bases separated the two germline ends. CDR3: CASSQDWDKGREQFF. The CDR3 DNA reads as TGTGCCAGCAGCCAAGATTGGGACAAGGGGCGTGAGCAGTTCTTC.

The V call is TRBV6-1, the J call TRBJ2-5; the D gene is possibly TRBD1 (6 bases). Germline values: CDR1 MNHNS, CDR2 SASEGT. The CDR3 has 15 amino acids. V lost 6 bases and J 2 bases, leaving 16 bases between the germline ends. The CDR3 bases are TGTGCCAGCAGCATACAGGGTTGGGGGCAAGAGACCCAGTACTTC. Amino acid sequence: CASSIQGWGQETQYF.

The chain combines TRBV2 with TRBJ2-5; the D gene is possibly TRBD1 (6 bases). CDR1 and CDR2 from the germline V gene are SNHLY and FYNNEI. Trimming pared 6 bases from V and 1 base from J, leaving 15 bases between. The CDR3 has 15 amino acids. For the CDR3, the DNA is TGTGCCAGCAGGAACTTACGGGACACCCAAGAGACCCAGTACTTC. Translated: CASRNLRDTQETQYF.

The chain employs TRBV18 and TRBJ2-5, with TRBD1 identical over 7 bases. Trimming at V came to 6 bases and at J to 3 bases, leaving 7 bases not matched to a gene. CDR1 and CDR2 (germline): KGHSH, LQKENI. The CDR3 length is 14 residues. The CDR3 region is CASSPGTDKETQYF. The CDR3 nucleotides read TGTGCCAGCTCCCCCGGGACAGATAAAGAGACCCAGTACTTC.

The DNA for the CDR3 is TGTGCCACCAGCAGAGATCAGGCAGAAAACACAGATACGCAGTATTTT. It translates to CATSRDQAENTDTQYF. This chain joins TRBV15 and TRBJ2-3; unclear D gene. The CDR3 totals 16 residues. Looked up from germline, CDR1 is LNHNV and CDR2 is YYDKDF (reference sequence). V lost 0 bases, J lost 2 bases, and 12 bases lay in between.

This chain's CDR3 is CASSEDRHYGYTF. The CDR3 DNA reads TGTGCCAGCAGTGAAGACAGACATTATGGCTACACCTTC. The V gene is TRBV6-1, the J gene TRBJ1-2; D unresolved. V shed 1 base and J shed 5 bases, with 8 bases lying between them. CDR1 MNHNS and CDR2 SASEGT come from the germline V gene. The CDR3 spans 13 residues.

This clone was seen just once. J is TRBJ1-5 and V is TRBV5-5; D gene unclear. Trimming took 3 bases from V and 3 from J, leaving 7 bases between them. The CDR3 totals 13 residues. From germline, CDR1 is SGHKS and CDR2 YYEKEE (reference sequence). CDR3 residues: CASSSWDNQPQHF. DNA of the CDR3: TGTGCCAGCAGCTCCTGGGACAATCAGCCCCAGCATTTT.

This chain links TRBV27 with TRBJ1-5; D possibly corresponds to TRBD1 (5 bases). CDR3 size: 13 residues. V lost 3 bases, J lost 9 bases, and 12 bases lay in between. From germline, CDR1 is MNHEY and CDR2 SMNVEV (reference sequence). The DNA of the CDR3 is TGTGCCAGCAGTTTCGACAGATCCTCGCCCCAGCATTTT. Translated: CASSFDRSSPQHF.

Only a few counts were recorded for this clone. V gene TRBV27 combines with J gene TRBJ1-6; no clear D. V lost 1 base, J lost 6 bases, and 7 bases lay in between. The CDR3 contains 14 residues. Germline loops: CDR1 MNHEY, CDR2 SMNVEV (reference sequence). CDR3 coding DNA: TGTGCCAGCAGTTTATGGGCTTCTAATTCACCCCTCCACTTT. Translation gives CASSLWASNSPLHF.